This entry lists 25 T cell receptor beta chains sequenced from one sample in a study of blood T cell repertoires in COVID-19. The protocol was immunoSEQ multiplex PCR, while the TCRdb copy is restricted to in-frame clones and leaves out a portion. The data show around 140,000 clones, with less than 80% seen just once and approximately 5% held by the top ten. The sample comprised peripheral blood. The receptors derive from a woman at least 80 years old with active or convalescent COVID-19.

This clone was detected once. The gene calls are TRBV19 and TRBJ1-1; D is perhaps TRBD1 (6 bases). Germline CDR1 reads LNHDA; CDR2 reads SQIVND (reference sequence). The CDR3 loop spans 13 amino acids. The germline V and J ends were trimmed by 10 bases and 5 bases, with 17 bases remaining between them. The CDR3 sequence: CATSPGGRTEAFF. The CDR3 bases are TGTGCCACCTCCCCGGGGGGCAGGACTGAAGCTTTCTTT.

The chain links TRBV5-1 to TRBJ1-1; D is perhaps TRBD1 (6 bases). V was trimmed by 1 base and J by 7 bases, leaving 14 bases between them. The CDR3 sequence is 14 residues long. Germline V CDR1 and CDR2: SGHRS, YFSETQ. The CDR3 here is CASSLSRGSSEAFF. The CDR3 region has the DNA TGCGCCAGCAGCTTGTCCAGGGGTTCTAGTGAAGCTTTCTTT.

CDR3 protein: CASTGQGYEQYF. CDR3 nucleotides: TGTGCCAGCACCGGACAGGGCTACGAGCAGTACTTC. This chain joins TRBV6-6 and TRBJ2-7, with 8 bases aligning to TRBD1. CDR1 and CDR2 from the germline V gene are MNHNY and SVGAGI (reference sequence). CDR3 length equals 12 residues. Trimming cost V 7 bases and J 3 bases; bases outside gene matches: 2.

Here the CDR3 reads CASSLDFQKHQPQHF. In nucleotides, the CDR3 is TGTGCCAGCAGCTTAGATTTTCAGAAACATCAGCCCCAGCATTTT. V and J are TRBV11-2 and TRBJ1-5; no clear D. The V end lost 0 bases, the J end lost 5 bases, and 11 bases lay between the germline ends. The CDR3 runs to 15 residues. Germline V gene lookup returns CDR1 SGHAT and CDR2 FQNNGV.

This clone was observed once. The CDR3 protein is CASSQDGRAGNTIYF. CDR3 nucleotides: TGTGCCAGCAGCCAGGACGGCAGGGCTGGAAACACCATATATTTT. This chain uses TRBV4-2 with TRBJ1-3, with D maybe TRBD1 (5 bases). CDR1 is LGHNA, CDR2 YNFKEQ, per germline. This CDR3 has 15 residues. Trimming cost V 3 bases and J 2 bases, with 11 bases left between them.

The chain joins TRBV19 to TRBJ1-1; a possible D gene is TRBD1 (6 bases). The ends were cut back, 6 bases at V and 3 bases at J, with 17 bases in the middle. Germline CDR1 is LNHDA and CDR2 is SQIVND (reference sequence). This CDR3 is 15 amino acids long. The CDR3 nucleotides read TGTGCCAGTAGGGGGACATTCGGGAGGTACACTGAAGCTTTCTTT. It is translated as CASRGTFGRYTEAFF.

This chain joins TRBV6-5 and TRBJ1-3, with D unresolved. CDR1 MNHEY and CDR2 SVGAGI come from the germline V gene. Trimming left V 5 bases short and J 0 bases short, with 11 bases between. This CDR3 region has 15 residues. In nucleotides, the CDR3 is TGTGCCAGCAGTCGGACTGGCCGCTCTGGAAACACCATATATTTT. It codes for CASSRTGRSGNTIYF.

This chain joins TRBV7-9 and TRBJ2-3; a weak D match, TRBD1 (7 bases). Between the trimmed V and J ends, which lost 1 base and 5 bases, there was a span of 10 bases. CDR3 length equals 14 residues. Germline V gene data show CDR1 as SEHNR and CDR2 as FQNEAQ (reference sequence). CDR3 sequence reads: CASSLGQGGDTQYF. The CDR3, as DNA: TGTGCCAGCAGCTTAGGGCAGGGGGGAGATACGCAGTATTTT.

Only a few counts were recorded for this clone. The CDR3 nucleotides read TGTGCCTGGAGATCCGGGAGTGGAACTAATGAAAAACTGTTTTTT. It yields the protein CAWRSGSGTNEKLFF. V usage is TRBV30 and J usage is TRBJ1-4, with D unclear. Trimming took 3 bases from V and 1 from J, leaving 12 bases between them. The germline gives CDR1 GTSNPN, CDR2 SVGIG (reference sequence). The CDR3 contains 15 residues.

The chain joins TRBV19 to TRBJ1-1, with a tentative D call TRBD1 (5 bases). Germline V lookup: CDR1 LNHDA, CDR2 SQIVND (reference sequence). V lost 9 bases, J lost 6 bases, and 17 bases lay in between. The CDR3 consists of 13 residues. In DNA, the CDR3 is TGTGCCAGCCAGGGCTCCCGGACGGCTGAAGCTTTCTTT. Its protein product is CASQGSRTAEAFF.

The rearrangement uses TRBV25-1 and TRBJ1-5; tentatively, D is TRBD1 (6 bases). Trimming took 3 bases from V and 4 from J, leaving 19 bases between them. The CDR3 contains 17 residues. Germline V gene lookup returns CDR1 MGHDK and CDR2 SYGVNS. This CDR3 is CASSDGEGDIKNQPQHF. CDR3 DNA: TGTGCCAGCAGTGATGGGGAGGGGGACATAAAGAATCAGCCCCAGCATTTT.

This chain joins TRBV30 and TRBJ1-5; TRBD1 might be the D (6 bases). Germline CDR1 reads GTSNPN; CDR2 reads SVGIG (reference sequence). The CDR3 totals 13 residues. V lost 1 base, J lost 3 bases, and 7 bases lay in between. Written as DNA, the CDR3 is TGTGCCTGGAGTGGGGGACACAATCAGCCCCAGCATTTT. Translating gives CAWSGGHNQPQHF.

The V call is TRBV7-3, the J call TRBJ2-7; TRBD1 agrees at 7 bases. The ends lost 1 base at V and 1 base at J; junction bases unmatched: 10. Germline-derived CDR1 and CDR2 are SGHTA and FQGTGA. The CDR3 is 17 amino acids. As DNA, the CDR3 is TGTGCCAGCAGCTTAAAAGGTAGGTGGACAGGTTCCTACGAGCAGTACTTC. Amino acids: CASSLKGRWTGSYEQYF. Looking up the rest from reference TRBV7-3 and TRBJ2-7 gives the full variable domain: GAGVSQTPSNKVTEKGKYVELRCDPISGHTALYWYRQSLGQGPEFLIYFQGTGAADDSGLPNDRFFAVRPEGSVSTLKIQRTERGDSAVYLCASSLKGRWTGSYEQYFGPGTRLTVT.

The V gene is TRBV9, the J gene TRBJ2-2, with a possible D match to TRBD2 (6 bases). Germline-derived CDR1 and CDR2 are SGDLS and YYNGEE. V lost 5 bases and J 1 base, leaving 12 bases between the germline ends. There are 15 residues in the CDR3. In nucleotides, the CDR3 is TGTGCCAGCAGTCGGCAGGGACTGAACACCGGGGAGCTGTTTTTT. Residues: CASSRQGLNTGELFF.

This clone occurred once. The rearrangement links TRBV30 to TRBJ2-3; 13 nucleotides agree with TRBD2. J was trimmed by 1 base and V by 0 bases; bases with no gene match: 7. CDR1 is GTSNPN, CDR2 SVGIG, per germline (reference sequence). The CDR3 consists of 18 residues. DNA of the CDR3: TGTGCCTGGAGTGTACCCCGACTAGCGGGGGGTCGCACAGATACGCAGTATTTT. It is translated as CAWSVPRLAGGRTDTQYF.

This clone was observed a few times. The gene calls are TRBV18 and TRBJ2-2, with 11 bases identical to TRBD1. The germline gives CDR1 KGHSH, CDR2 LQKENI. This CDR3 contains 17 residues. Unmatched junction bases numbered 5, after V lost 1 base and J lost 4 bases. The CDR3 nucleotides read TGTGCCAGCTCACCACTGGGGACAGGGGGAAGCACCGGGGAGCTGTTTTTT. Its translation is CASSPLGTGGSTGELFF.

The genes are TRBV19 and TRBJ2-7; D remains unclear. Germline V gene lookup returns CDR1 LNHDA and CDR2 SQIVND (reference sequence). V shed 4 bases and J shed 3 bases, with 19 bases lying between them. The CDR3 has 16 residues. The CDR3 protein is CASSTEHLQKNYEQYF. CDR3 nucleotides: TGTGCCAGTAGTACTGAACACCTCCAGAAAAACTACGAGCAGTACTTC.

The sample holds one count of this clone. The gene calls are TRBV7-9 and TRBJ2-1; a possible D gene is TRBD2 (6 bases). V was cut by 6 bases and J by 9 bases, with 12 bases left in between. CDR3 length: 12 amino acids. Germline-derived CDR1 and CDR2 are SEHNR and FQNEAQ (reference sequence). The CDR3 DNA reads TGTGCCAGCAGAGCGGGTAGCGCTGAGCAGTTCTTC. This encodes CASRAGSAEQFF.

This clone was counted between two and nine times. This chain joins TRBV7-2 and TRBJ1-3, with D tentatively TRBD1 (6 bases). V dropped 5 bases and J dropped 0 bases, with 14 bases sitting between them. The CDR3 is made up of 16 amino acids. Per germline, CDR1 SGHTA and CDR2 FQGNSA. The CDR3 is CASSQRQVFSGNTIYF. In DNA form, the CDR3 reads TGTGCCAGCAGCCAACGACAGGTCTTCTCTGGAAACACCATATATTTT.

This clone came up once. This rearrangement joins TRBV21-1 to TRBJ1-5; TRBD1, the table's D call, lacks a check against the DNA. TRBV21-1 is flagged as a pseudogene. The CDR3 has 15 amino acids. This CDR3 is CASSIQGAGNQPQHF. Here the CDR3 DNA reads TGTGCCAGCAGCATACAGGGGGCGGGCAATCAGCCCCAGCATTTT.

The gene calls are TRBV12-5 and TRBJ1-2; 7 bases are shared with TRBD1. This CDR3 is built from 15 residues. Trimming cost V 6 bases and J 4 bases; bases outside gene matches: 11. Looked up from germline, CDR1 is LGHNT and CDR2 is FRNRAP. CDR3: CASGSDRILGYGYTF. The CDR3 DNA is TGTGCTAGTGGATCGGACAGGATCCTTGGCTATGGCTACACCTTC.

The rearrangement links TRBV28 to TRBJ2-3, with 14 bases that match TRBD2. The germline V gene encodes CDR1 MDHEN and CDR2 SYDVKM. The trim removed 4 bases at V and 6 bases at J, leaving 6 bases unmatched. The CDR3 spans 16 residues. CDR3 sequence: CASSSGTSGGQDTQYF. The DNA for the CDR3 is TGTGCCAGCAGTTCCGGGACTAGCGGGGGCCAGGATACGCAGTATTTT.

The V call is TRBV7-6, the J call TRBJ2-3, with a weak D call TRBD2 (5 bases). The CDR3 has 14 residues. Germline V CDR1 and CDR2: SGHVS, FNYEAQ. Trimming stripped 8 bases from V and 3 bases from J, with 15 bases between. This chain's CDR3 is CASSVASGTDTQYF. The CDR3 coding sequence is TGTGCCAGCTCGGTGGCCTCGGGGACAGATACGCAGTATTTT.

The CDR3 region is CASREGYTEAFF. The CDR3 DNA follows: TGTGCCAGCAGGGAGGGTTACACTGAAGCTTTCTTT. The rearrangement joins TRBV6-5 to TRBJ1-1; D is unresolved. The length of the CDR3 is 12 residues. Trimming cost V 6 bases and J 3 bases, with 8 bases left between them. The germline V gene encodes CDR1 MNHEY and CDR2 SVGAGI.

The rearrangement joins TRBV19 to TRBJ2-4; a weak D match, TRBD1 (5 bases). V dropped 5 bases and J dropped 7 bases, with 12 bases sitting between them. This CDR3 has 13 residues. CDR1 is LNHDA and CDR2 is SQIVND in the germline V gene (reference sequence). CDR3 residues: CASSSRVVNIQYF. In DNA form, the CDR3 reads TGTGCCAGTAGTTCCAGGGTAGTCAACATTCAGTACTTC. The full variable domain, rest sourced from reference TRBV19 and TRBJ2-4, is DGGITQSPKYLFRKEGQNVTLSCEQNLNHDAMYWYRQDPGQGLRLIYYSQIVNDFQKGDIAEGYSVSREKKESFPLTVTSAQKNPTAFYLCASSSRVVNIQYFGAGTRLSVL.